Reported below is one T cell receptor (beta chain). The CDR3 totals 17 residues. Germline CDR1 reads WNHNN; CDR2 reads SYGVQD (reference sequence). The ends lost 5 bases at V and 2 bases at J; junction bases unmatched: 10. These data belong to a study of technical replicates of blood from several donors. Sequencing was performed with immunoSEQ multiplex PCR; in TCRdb, only in-frame clones are kept and a portion is missing. The table includes about 90,000 clones, 92% detected once. The sequence was obtained from a human donor in good health. Sequenced: T cells isolated from PBMCs. J is TRBJ2-1 and V is TRBV10-1, with 9 bases aligning to TRBD2. As DNA, the CDR3 is TGCGCCAGCAGTCGAGGGGGGTCTAGCGGGGCCTACAATGAGCAGTTCTTC. Its translation is CASSRGGSSGAYNEQFF.